The 8 T cell receptor beta chains below come from one sample, sequenced in a study of liver allograft versus peripheral blood T cells. Looking at the study overall: The study compared liver allograft T cell receptor repertoires against peripheral blood repertoires of liver transplant recipients.

TCRdb passed the reads through MiXCR, listing each CDR3 protein once. The sample holds approximately 16,000 distinct CDR3 sequences; 22% are singletons and the top ten take more than 9.5%. The receptors were gathered from a human patient who had a liver transplant. Some of these T cells may belong to the graft donor.

This clonotype was seen only a few times. The CDR3 sequence is CASSITGTDTEAFF. The DNA for the CDR3 is TGTGCCAGCAGCATAACCGGGACGGACACTGAAGCTTTCTTT. The V call is TRBV5-6, the J call TRBJ1-1, with a weak D call TRBD1 (5 bases). From germline, CDR1 is SGHDT and CDR2 YYEEEE. The ends were cut back, 4 bases at V and 3 bases at J, with 13 bases in the middle. The CDR3 covers 14 residues. Looking up the rest from reference TRBV5-6 and TRBJ1-1 gives the full variable domain: DAGVTQSPTHLIKTRGQQVTLRCSPKSGHDTVSWYQQALGQGPQFIFQYYEEEERQRGNFPDRFSGHQFPNYSSELNVNALLLGDSALYLCASSITGTDTEAFFGQGTRLTVV.

This clonotype was recorded at least ten times. The rearrangement uses TRBV10-3 and TRBJ2-7; a possible D gene is TRBD2 (5 bases). Trimming left V 0 bases short and J 1 base short, with 16 bases between. CDR1 is ENHRY and CDR2 is SYGVKD in the germline V gene. The CDR3 is 17 amino acids. CDR3 sequence (DNA): TGTGCCATCAGTGAGTCTGGTATTCTAGCCGGATCCTACGAGCAGTACTTC. Its translation is CAISESGILAGSYEQYF.

This clonotype is medium-sized in the sample. V and J are TRBV6-6 and TRBJ2-2; TRBD2 aligns across 12 bases. The CDR3 extends over 18 amino acids. Trimming at V came to 7 bases and at J to 2 bases, leaving 11 bases not matched to a gene. Germline loops: CDR1 MNHNY, CDR2 SVGAGI (reference sequence). This chain's CDR3 is CASTQLLGLAGNTGELFF. The CDR3 coding sequence is TGTGCCAGCACCCAGCTTCTAGGACTAGCGGGAAACACCGGGGAGCTGTTTTTT.

This clonotype occurred many times. The chain carries TRBV6-5 and TRBJ2-1, with a possible D match to TRBD2 (6 bases). Trimming took 2 bases from V and 0 from J, leaving 17 bases between them. Germline V gene lookup returns CDR1 MNHEY and CDR2 SVGAGI. This CDR3 spans 18 amino acids. The CDR3, as DNA: TGTGCCAGCAGTTACCTCCGGGACTCCCGAAGCTCCTACAATGAGCAGTTCTTC. Translation gives CASSYLRDSRSSYNEQFF.

CDR3 in DNA: TGTGCCAGTAGTGGGGGACTCTCTGGAAACACCATATATTTT. It encodes CASSGGLSGNTIYF. The chain couples TRBV19 to TRBJ1-3, with D possibly TRBD1 on 5 matching bases. This CDR3 is built from 14 residues. The germline gives CDR1 LNHDA, CDR2 SQIVND (reference sequence). V was pared by 5 bases and J by 0 bases, with 8 bases between.

Ten or more counts support this clonotype. This chain joins TRBV7-2 and TRBJ2-2; 12 bases line up with TRBD2. Germline loops: CDR1 SGHTA, CDR2 FQGNSA. This CDR3 spans 16 amino acids. The J segment lost 1 base and the V segment lost 6 bases, leaving 3 bases of the junction unmatched. The CDR3: CASRQTSGGNTGELFF. The CDR3, as DNA: TGTGCCAGCAGACAGACTAGCGGGGGGAACACCGGGGAGCTGTTTTTT. The variable domain in full, with the rest retrieved from reference TRBV7-2 and TRBJ2-2, is GAGVSQSPSNKVTEKGKDVELRCDPISGHTALYWYRQSLGQGLEFLIYFQGNSAPDKSGLPSDRFSAERTGGSVSTLTIQRTQQEDSAVYLCASRQTSGGNTGELFFGEGSRLTVL.

The chain joins TRBV20-1 to TRBJ1-2; no clear D gene. This CDR3 contains 17 residues. Germline V gene data show CDR1 as DFQATT and CDR2 as SNEGSKA (reference sequence). The V end was cut by 2 bases, the J end by 1 base, with 20 bases between. For the CDR3, the DNA is TGCAGTGCTAGATCCGAAGCTACAAGGACTGATAACTATGGCTACACCTTC. It yields the protein CSARSEATRTDNYGYTF.

This clonotype came up many times. The J gene is TRBJ1-1, the V gene TRBV7-2; D remains ambiguous. The germline V and J ends were trimmed by 1 base and 1 base, with 10 bases remaining between them. The CDR3 has 15 amino acids. CDR1 and CDR2 from the germline V gene are SGHTA and FQGNSA. CDR3 sequence: CASSLDGHKNTEAFF. The CDR3 nucleotides read TGTGCCAGCAGCTTAGACGGGCACAAGAACACTGAAGCTTTCTTT.